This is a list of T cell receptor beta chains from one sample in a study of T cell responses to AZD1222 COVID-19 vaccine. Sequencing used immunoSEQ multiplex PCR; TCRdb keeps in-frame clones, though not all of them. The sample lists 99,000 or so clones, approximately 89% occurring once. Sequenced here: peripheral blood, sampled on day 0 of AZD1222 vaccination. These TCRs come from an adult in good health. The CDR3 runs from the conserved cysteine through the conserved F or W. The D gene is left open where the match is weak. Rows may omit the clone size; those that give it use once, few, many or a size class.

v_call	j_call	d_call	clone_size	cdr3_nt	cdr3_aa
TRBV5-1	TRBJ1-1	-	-	TGCGCCAGCAGCTTGCGCGTAGACCTCAGGAACACTGAAGCTTTCTTT	CASSLRVDLRNTEAFF
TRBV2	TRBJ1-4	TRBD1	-	TGTGCCAGCAGTAGGACAGGGAGGAGCGAAAAACTGTTTTTT	CASSRTGRSEKLFF
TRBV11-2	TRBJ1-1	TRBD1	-	TGTGCCAGCAGTTTGGGTCAGGGGGCGCAAACTGAAGCTTTCTTT	CASSLGQGAQTEAFF
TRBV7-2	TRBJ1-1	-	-	TGTGCCAGCAGCTTTACAGGGAACACTGAAGCTTTCTTT	CASSFTGNTEAFF
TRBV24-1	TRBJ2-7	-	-	TGTGCCACCGAAGCGGAAGACGGAAACGAGCAGTACTTC	CATEAEDGNEQYF
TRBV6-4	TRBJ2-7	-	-	TGTGCCATCCCCAGGGGGCGGGGGGGCTACGAGCAGTACTTC	CAIPRGRGGYEQYF
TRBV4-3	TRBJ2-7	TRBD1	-	TGCGCCAGCAGCCAACAGACAGGGGTTGCCTACGAGCAGTACTTC	CASSQQTGVAYEQYF
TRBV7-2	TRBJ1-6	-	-	TGTGCCAGCAGCTTAGATCCCACCTCCACAGGCCCCCTCCACTTT	CASSLDPTSTGPLHF
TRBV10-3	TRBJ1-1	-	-	TGTGCCATCAAAGGGGAGACTGAAGCTTTCTTT	CAIKGETEAFF
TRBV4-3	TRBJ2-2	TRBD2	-	TGCGCCAGCAGCCAAGTTGGCGGGAGGGCAGCCGGGGAGCTGTTTTTT	CASSQVGGRAAGELFF
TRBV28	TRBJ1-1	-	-	TGTGCCAGCAGTTTAGTGGGGGACCCACTAGCGGAAGCTTTCTTT	CASSLVGDPLAEAFF
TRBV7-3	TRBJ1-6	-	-	TGTGCCAGCCGATCTGGAGGAGAGTACTCACCCCTCCACTTT	CASRSGGEYSPLHF
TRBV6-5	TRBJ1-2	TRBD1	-	TGTGCCAGCAGCCGCGACAGGGACTATGGCTACACCTTC	CASSRDRDYGYTF
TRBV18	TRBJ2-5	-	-	TGTGCCAGCTCGCGCGGGGTCCAAGAGACCCAGTACTTC	CASSRGVQETQYF
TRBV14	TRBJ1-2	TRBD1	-	TGTGCCAGCAGCCTCATAGTAAATCAAGGTAGGACAGGGAGGGACTATGGCTACACCTTC	CASSLIVNQGRTGRDYGYTF
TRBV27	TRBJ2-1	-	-	TGTGCCAGCAGTTTATCGCAGGGGTGGAATGAGCAGTTCTTC	CASSLSQGWNEQFF
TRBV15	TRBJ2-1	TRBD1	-	TGTGCCACCAGCAGAGGACAGGGGTCCCACAATGAGCAGTTCTTC	CATSRGQGSHNEQFF
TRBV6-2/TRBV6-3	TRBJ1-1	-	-	TGTGCCAGCAGTGGTCATTTCTCCGGGACACTCATGAACACTGAAGCTTTCTTT	CASSGHFSGTLMNTEAFF
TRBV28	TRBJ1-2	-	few	TGTGCCACCATAGAAATGTCCTATGGCTACACCTTC	CATIEMSYGYTF
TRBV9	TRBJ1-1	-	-	TGTGCCAGCAGCGCTCTAGGGGGGTATGAAGCTTTCTTT	CASSALGGYEAFF
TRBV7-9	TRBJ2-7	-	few	TGTGCCAGCAGCTTCGTACGGGGGTACGAGCAGTACTTC	CASSFVRGYEQYF
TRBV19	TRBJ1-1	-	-	TGTGCCACCCTTTGGGGGGTAAGCACTGAAGCTTTCTTT	CATLWGVSTEAFF
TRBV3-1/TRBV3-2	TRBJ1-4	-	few	TGTGCCAGCAGCCTTGGCTTTGAAAAACTGTTTTTT	CASSLGFEKLFF
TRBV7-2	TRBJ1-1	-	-	TGTGCCAGCAGCTTAAGGTCAACGGGCACTGAAGCTTTCTTT	CASSLRSTGTEAFF
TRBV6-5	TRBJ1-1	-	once	TGTGCCAGCAGTTATTACGACAGGAACACTGAAGCTTTCTTT	CASSYYDRNTEAFF
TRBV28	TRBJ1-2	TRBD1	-	TGTGCCAGCAGTTTATTCGGACAGGGAAGAGGCTACACCTTC	CASSLFGQGRGYTF
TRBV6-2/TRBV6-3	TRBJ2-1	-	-	TGTGCCAGCAGTTACGGCGGGTCCCGAAGGGATGAGCAGTTCTTC	CASSYGGSRRDEQFF